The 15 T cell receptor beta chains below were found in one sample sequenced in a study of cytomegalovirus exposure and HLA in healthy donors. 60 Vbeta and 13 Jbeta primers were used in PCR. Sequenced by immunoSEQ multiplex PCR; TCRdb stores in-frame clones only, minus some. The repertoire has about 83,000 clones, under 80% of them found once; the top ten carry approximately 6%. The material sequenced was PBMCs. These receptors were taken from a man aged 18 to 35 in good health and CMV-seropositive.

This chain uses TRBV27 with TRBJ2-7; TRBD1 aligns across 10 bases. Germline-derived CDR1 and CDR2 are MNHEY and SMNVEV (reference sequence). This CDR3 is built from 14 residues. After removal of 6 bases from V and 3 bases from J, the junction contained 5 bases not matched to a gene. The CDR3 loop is CASRRQGAVYEQYF. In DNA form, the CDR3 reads TGTGCCAGCAGAAGACAGGGGGCGGTCTACGAGCAGTACTTC.

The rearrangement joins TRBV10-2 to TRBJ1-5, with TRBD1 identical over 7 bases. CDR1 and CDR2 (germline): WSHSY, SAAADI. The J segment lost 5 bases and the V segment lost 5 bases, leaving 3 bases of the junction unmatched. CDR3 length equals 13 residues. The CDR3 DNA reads TGCGCCAGCAGTCTGGACAGGTATCAGCCCCAGCATTTT. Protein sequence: CASSLDRYQPQHF.

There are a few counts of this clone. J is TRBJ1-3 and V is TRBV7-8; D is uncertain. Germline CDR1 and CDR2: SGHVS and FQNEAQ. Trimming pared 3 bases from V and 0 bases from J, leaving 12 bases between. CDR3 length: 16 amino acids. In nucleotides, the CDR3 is TGTGCCAGCAGCTTTGTTGGGGAGGACTCTGGAAACACCATATATTTT. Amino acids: CASSFVGEDSGNTIYF.

The CDR3 DNA reads TGTGCCAGCAACAGAGCAGGATCCTACGAGCAGTACTTC. Protein product: CASNRAGSYEQYF. This sequence joins TRBV5-5 and TRBJ2-7; D remains unclear. The CDR3 is made up of 13 amino acids. V gave up 6 bases and J gave up 1 base, with 11 bases separating them. Per the germline V gene, CDR1 is SGHKS and CDR2 is YYEKEE (reference sequence).

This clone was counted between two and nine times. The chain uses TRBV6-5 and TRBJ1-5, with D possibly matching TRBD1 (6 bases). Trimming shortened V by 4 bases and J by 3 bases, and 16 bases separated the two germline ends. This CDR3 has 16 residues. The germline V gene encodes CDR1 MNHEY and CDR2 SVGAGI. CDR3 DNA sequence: TGTGCCAGCAGTTCCCTAGGGGGGGCCGCCAATCAGCCCCAGCATTTT. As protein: CASSSLGGAANQPQHF.

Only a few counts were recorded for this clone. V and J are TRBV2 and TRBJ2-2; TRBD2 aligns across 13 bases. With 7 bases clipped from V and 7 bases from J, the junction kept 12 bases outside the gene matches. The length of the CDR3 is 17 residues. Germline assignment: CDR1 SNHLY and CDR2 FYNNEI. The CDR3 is CASNIKGTSGNHGELFF. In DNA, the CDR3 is TGTGCCAGCAACATAAAGGGGACTAGCGGGAATCACGGGGAGCTGTTTTTT.

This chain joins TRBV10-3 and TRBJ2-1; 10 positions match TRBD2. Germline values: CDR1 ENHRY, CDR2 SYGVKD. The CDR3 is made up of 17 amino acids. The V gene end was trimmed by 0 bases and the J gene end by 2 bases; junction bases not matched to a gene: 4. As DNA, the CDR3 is TGTGCCATCAGTGAGTCGCCCGGGACTAGCGCCTACAATGAGCAGTTCTTC. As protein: CAISESPGTSAYNEQFF.

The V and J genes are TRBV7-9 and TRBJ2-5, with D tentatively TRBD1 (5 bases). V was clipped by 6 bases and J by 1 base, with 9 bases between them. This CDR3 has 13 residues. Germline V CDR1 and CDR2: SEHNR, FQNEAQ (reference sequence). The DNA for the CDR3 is TGTGCCAGCAGAAACAGGATCCAAGAGACCCAGTACTTC. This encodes CASRNRIQETQYF. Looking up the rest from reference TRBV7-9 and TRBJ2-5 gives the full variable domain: DTGVSQNPRHKITKRGQNVTFRCDPISEHNRLYWYRQTLGQGPEFLTYFQNEAQLEKSRLLSDRFSAERPKGSFSTLEIQRTEQGDSAMYLCASRNRIQETQYFGPGTRLLVL.

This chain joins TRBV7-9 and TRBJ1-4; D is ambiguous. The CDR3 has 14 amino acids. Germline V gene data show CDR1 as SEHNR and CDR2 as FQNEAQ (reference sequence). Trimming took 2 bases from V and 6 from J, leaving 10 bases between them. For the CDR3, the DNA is TGTGCCAGCAGCTTATTGCAGGTTGATGAAAAACTGTTTTTT. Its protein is CASSLLQVDEKLFF.

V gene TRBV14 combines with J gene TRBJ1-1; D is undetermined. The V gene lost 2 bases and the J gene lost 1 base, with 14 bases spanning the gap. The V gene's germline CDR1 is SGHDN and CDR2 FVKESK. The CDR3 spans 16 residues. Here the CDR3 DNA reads TGTGCCAGCAGCCAACTAAGACCGACACGGAACACTGAAGCTTTCTTT. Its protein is CASSQLRPTRNTEAFF.

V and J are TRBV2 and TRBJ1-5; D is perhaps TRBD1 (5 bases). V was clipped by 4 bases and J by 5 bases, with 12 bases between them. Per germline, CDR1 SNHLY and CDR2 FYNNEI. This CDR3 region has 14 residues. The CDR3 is CASSGQGGYQPQHF. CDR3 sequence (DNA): TGTGCCAGCAGTGGCCAGGGTGGGTATCAGCCCCAGCATTTT. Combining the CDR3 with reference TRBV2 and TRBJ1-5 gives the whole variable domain EPEVTQTPSHQVTQMGQEVILRCVPISNHLYFYWYRQILGQKVEFLVSFYNNEISEKSEIFDDQFSVERPDGSNFTLKIRSTKLEDSAMYFCASSGQGGYQPQHFGDGTRLSIL.

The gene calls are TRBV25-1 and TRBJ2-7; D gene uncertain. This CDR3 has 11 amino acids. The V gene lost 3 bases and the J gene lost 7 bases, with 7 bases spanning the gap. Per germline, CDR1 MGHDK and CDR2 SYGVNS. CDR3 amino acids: CASSERLEQYF. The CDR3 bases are TGTGCCAGCAGTGAGCGTCTTGAGCAGTACTTC.

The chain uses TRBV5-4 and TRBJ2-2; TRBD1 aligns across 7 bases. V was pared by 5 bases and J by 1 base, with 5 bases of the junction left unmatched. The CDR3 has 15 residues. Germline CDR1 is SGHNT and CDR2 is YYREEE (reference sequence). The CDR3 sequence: CASRHRGRNTGELFF. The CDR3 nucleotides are TGTGCCAGCAGACACAGGGGTAGGAACACCGGGGAGCTGTTTTTT.

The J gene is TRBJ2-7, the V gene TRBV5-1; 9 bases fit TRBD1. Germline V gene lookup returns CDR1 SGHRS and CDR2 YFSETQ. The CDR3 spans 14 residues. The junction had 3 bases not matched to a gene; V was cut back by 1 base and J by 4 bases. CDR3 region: CASSLLGQGYEQYF. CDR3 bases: TGCGCCAGCAGCTTGCTGGGACAGGGTTACGAGCAGTACTTC.

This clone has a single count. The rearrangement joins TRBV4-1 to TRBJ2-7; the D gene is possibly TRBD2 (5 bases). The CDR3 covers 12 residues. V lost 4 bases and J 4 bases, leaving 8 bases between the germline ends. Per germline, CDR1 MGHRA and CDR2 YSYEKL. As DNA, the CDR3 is TGCGCCAGCAGCCCCGGCGGGTACGAGCAGTACTTC. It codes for CASSPGGYEQYF.